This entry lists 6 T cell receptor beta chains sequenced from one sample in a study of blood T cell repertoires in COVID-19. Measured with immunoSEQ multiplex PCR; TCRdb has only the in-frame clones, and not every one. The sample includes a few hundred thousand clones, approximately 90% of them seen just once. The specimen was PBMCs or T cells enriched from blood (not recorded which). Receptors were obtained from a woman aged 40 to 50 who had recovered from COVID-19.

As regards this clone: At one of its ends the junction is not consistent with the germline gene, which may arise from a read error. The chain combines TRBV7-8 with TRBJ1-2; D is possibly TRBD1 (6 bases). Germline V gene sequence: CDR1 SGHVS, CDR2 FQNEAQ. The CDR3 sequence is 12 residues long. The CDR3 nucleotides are TGTGCCAGCAGCCTCACGTGGGGGGGCTGGTACTTC. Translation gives CASSLTWGGWYF.

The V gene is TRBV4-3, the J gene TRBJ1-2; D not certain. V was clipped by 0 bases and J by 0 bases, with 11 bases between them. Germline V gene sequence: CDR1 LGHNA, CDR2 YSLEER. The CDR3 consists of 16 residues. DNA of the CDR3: TGCGCCAGCAGCCAAGAATCCGGGAATACTAACTATGGCTACACCTTC. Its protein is CASSQESGNTNYGYTF.

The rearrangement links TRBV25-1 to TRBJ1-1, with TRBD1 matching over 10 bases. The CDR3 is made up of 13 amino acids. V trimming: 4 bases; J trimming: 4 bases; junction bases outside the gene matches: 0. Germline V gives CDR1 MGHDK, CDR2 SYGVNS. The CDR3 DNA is TGTGCCAGCAGTGGGACAGGGGGCACTGAAGCTTTCTTT. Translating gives CASSGTGGTEAFF.

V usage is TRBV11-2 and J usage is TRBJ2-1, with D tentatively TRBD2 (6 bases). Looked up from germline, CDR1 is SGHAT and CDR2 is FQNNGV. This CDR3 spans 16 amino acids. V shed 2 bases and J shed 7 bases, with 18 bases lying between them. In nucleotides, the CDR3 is TGTGCCAGCAGCTTATCCGGGGACCCCCGGGGGAATGAGCAGTTCTTC. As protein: CASSLSGDPRGNEQFF.

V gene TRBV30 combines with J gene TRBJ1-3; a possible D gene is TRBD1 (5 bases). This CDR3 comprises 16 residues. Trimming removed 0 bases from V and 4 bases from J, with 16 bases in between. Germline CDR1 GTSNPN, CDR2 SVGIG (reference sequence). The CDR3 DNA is TGTGCCTGGAGTGTCTACAGGAAACCCACGGGAAACACCATATATTTT. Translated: CAWSVYRKPTGNTIYF.

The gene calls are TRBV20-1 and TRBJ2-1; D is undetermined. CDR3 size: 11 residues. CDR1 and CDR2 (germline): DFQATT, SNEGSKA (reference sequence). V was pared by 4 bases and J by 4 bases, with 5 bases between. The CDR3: CSATRYNEQFF. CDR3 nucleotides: TGCAGTGCTACCCGTTACAATGAGCAGTTCTTC.